The subject of this entry is one T cell receptor beta chain. This CDR3 has 12 amino acids. Per germline, CDR1 SQVTM and CDR2 ANQGSEA. V lost 4 bases and J lost 7; bases outside the gene matches: 2. The sample belongs to a study of blood T cell repertoires in COVID-19. Whole-study context: Sources were T cells, B-cell-depleted T cells, or PBMCs; the material itself was cDNA or gDNA.

Source study methods: Estimation of nucleated cell counts was performed using reference gene primer amplification. Sequenced by immunoSEQ multiplex PCR; TCRdb stores in-frame clones only, minus some. V, J and clone size were drawn from that table, and D and trimming were deduced from the DNA. The table lists some 380,000 clones, 90% of them singletons. The rearrangement links TRBV29-1 to TRBJ1-4, with TRBD1 identical over 8 bases. The sequenced sample consisted of peripheral blood. The receptor was isolated from a young man with active or convalescent COVID-19. The CDR3 loop reads CSVGGQGEKLFF. The CDR3 DNA follows: TGCAGCGTTGGAGGACAGGGTGAAAAACTGTTTTTT. The full variable domain, completed using reference TRBV29-1 and TRBJ1-4, is SAVISQKPSRDICQRGTSLTIQCQVDSQVTMMFWYRQQPGQSLTLIATANQGSEATYESGFVIDKFPISRPNLTFSTLTVSNMSPEDSSIYLCSVGGQGEKLFFGSGTQLSVL.